This TCR beta chain was sequenced for a study of blood T cell repertoires in COVID-19. V shed 1 base, J shed 3 bases, and the junction held 4 bases outside the gene matches. The CDR3 consists of 14 residues. The germline gives CDR1 SGHRS, CDR2 YFSETQ. Clones were sequenced by immunoSEQ multiplex PCR, and TCRdb holds only the in-frame ones, with some missing. The profile shows fewer than 200,000 clones, roughly nine tenths of them singletons. The receptor was derived from a man aged 65 to 79 with active or convalescent COVID-19. The sample was peripheral blood. The gene calls are TRBV5-1 and TRBJ2-7; 7 bases line up with TRBD1. The CDR3 nucleotides are TGCGCCAGCAGCTTGTCGCAGGGGGACTACGAGCAGTACTTC. Translation gives CASSLSQGDYEQYF.